These 8 T cell receptor beta chains came from one sample sequenced in a study of TIL therapy for anti-PD-1-resistant metastatic lung cancer. The time point is: pre-treatment sample, taken before nivolumab and TIL therapy. The tumor samples were excised metastases, mostly pleural nodules or supraclavicular lymph nodes. Sequencing used immunoSEQ v3. TCRdb keeps only in-frame clones here, not all; method: immunoSEQ multiplex PCR. Of approximately 92,000 clones listed, 50% to 70% are singletons. Specimen: tumor tissue, collected at baseline. The receptors originated from a person between 30 and 79 years old with non-small cell lung cancer.

This chain connects TRBV4-1 to TRBJ2-5; 13 bases match TRBD2. Germline V lookup: CDR1 MGHRA, CDR2 YSYEKL. CDR3 length: 18 residues. Trimming removed 1 base from V and 7 bases from J; junction bases left unmatched: 12. The chain's CDR3 is CASSQVVATSGGTGTQYF. CDR3 bases: TGCGCCAGCAGCCAAGTGGTCGCGACTAGCGGGGGGACAGGGACCCAGTACTTC.

V and J are TRBV6-5 and TRBJ1-5, with 7 bases lining up with TRBD1. This CDR3 has 15 residues. J lost 4 bases, V lost 6 bases, and 9 bases had no gene match. Germline loops: CDR1 MNHEY, CDR2 SVGAGI. As DNA, the CDR3 is TGTGCCAGCAGAGGAGACAGGGTATGGAATCAGCCCCAGCATTTT. As protein: CASRGDRVWNQPQHF.

CDR3 in amino acids: CASKPESPWGYGYTF. The CDR3 DNA is TGTGCCAGCAAGCCAGAGTCTCCATGGGGCTATGGCTACACCTTC. The genes are TRBV28 and TRBJ1-2; D ambiguous. The V and J ends lost 7 bases and 4 bases respectively, with 19 bases between them. CDR1 and CDR2 from the germline V gene are MDHEN and SYDVKM. This CDR3 is 15 amino acids long.

The chain joins TRBV24-1 to TRBJ1-1, with 7 positions matching TRBD1. V shed 7 bases and J 0 bases; nucleotides not matched to a gene: 1. The germline V gene encodes CDR1 KGHDR and CDR2 SFDVKD. This CDR3 has 13 amino acids. The CDR3 DNA sequence: TGTGCCACCAGGGGACAGATGAACACTGAAGCTTTCTTT. Amino acids: CATRGQMNTEAFF.

The chain recombines TRBV7-2 with TRBJ1-5, with no clear D. The CDR3 is 12 amino acids. The germline V gene encodes CDR1 SGHTA and CDR2 FQGNSA. Between the trimmed V and J ends, which lost 5 bases and 7 bases, there was a span of 9 bases. Here the CDR3 DNA reads TGTGCCAGCAGCATTAACTTGCAGCCCCAGCATTTT. This codes for CASSINLQPQHF. The whole variable domain, filled in from reference TRBV7-2 and TRBJ1-5, reads GAGVSQSPSNKVTEKGKDVELRCDPISGHTALYWYRQSLGQGLEFLIYFQGNSAPDKSGLPSDRFSAERTGGSVSTLTIQRTQQEDSAVYLCASSINLQPQHFGDGTRLSIL.

The chain carries TRBV15 and TRBJ1-6; D is ambiguous. Germline V CDR1 and CDR2: LNHNV, YYDKDF (reference sequence). Trimming left V 5 bases short and J 9 bases short, with 20 bases between. The CDR3 is 16 residues long. CDR3 loop: CATSDPGRGGISPLHF. CDR3 DNA sequence: TGTGCCACCAGCGACCCTGGAAGAGGAGGGATTTCACCCCTCCACTTT.

This clone was counted only a few times. The chain has TRBV14 and TRBJ1-2; 8 nucleotides line up with TRBD1. Germline CDR1 reads SGHDN; CDR2 reads FVKESK. V trimming: 1 base; J trimming: 4 bases; junction bases outside the gene matches: 2. This CDR3 has 14 amino acids. The CDR3 spells CASSQADRAYGYTF. CDR3 coding DNA: TGTGCCAGCAGCCAAGCGGACAGGGCCTATGGCTACACCTTC.

V is TRBV6-5 and J is TRBJ2-5, with D tentatively TRBD2 (7 bases). The CDR3 consists of 13 residues. In germline, CDR1 is MNHEY, CDR2 SVGAGI. The V and J ends lost 8 bases and 4 bases respectively, with 14 bases between them. The CDR3 DNA sequence: TGTGCCAGCTACACCGGGGGGCCAGAGACCCAGTACTTC. It codes for CASYTGGPETQYF.